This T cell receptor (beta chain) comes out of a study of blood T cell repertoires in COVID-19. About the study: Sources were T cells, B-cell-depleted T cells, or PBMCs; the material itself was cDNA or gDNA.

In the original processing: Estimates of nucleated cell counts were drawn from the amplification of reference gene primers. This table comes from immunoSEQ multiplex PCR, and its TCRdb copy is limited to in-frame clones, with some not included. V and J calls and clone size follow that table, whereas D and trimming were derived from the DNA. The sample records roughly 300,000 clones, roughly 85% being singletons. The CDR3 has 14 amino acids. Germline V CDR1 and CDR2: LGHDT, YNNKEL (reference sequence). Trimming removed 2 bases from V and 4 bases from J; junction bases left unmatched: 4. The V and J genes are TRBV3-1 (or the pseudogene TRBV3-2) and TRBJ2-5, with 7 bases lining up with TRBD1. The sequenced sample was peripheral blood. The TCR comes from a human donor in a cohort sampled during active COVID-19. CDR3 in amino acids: CASSQPRGRETQYF. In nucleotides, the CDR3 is TGTGCCAGCAGCCAACCCAGGGGGAGAGAGACCCAGTACTTC.